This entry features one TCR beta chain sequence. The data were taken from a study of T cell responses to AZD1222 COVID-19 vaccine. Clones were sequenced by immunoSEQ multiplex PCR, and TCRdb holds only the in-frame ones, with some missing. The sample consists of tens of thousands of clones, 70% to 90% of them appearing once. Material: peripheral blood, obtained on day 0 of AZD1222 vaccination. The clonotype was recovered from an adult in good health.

The CDR3, as DNA: TGTGCCAGCAGTTACGGGACAGGACCCCCTATAGGCTACACCTTC. Amino acids: CASSYGTGPPIGYTF. This chain links TRBV6-2 or TRBV6-3 with TRBJ1-2; 8 bases map to TRBD1. This CDR3 is 15 amino acids long. In germline, CDR1 is MNHEY, CDR2 SVGEGT. Trimming at V came to 2 bases and at J to 8 bases, leaving 10 bases not matched to a gene.